Presented here are 22 T cell receptor beta chains from one specimen sequenced in a study of blood T cell repertoires in COVID-19 (dated by TCRdb to between 2020 and 2021). Libraries were made using the immunoSEQ multiplex PCR assay. The immuneACCESS repertoire file appears here via TCRdb, limited to in-frame rearrangements. These files lack a portion of the clones; in checked studies, under half of the deficit traces to unresolved V genes, and the cause of the others is not known. For this sample the table gives about 170,000 clones, of which approximately 86% were detected only once. The ten largest clonotypes hold around 8% of the sample. Sequencing was performed on peripheral blood. Receptors were obtained from a woman of 80 years or more with COVID-19, enrolled during active disease.

The genes are TRBV6-5 and TRBJ2-7; TRBD1 might be the D (5 bases). The CDR3 is 14 residues long. Germline V CDR1 and CDR2: MNHEY, SVGAGI. Between the trimmed V and J ends, which lost 2 bases and 6 bases, there was a span of 14 bases. The CDR3 coding sequence is TGTGCCAGCAGTTACAAGGCAGGGCCCATCGAGCAGTACTTC. This sequence encodes CASSYKAGPIEQYF.

The chain has TRBV9 and TRBJ2-3, with 9 bases fitting TRBD2. The CDR3 loop spans 16 amino acids. In germline, CDR1 is SGDLS, CDR2 YYNGEE. V was clipped by 1 base and J by 6 bases; unmatched bases: 9. CDR3 region: CASSVRSGGTMDTQYF. Written as DNA, the CDR3 is TGTGCCAGCAGCGTACGTAGCGGGGGAACCATGGATACGCAGTATTTT. Filled out from reference TRBV9 and TRBJ2-3, the complete variable domain reads DSGVTQTPKHLITATGQRVTLRCSPRSGDLSVYWYQQSLDQGLQFLIQYYNGEERAKGNILERFSAQQFPDLHSELNLSSLELGDSALYFCASSVRSGGTMDTQYFGPGTRLTVL.

The V and J genes are TRBV6-5 and TRBJ2-2; perhaps TRBD1 as D (6 bases). Per the germline V gene, CDR1 is MNHEY and CDR2 is SVGAGI. V was trimmed by 6 bases and J by 6 bases, leaving 11 bases between them. The CDR3 consists of 13 residues. The DNA for the CDR3 is TGTGCCAGCAGCTTCAGGGGACCCGGGGAGCTGTTTTTT. Translated, it gives CASSFRGPGELFF.

CDR3 nucleotides: TGTGCCAGCTGCAGGTTTGTGAGCACTGAAGCTTTCTTT. Translated: CASCRFVSTEAFF. V and J are TRBV21-1 and TRBJ1-1. TRBV21-1 is tagged as a pseudogene. The CDR3 sequence is 13 residues long.

Note on this clone: The identical CDR3 is also encoded by other nucleotide sequences in the sample. The chain joins TRBV24-1 to TRBJ2-7; 9 bases align to TRBD1. The germline CDR1 and CDR2 sequences are KGHDR and SFDVKD. V was pared by 4 bases and J by 5 bases, with 8 bases of the junction left unmatched. This CDR3 comprises 15 residues. CDR3 bases: TGTGCCACCAGTGACCCGGGACAGGGCAGCAACGAGCAGTACTTC. This encodes CATSDPGQGSNEQYF.

The chain combines TRBV2 with TRBJ2-1; D may be TRBD2 (7 bases). Germline CDR1 is SNHLY and CDR2 is FYNNEI. This CDR3 is built from 14 residues. Trimming pared 10 bases from V and 6 bases from J, leaving 19 bases between. The CDR3, as DNA: TGTGCCACCTTCAGTCGGGGGGCGATCAATGAGCAGTTCTTC. This codes for CATFSRGAINEQFF.

This chain connects TRBV3-1 (or the pseudogene TRBV3-2) to TRBJ1-1; D possibly corresponds to TRBD1 (6 bases). Germline V lookup: CDR1 LGHDT, CDR2 YNNKEL (reference sequence). This CDR3 is 17 amino acids long. V lost 0 bases to trimming and J lost 10 bases, with 24 bases between them. DNA for the CDR3: TGTGCCAGCAGCCAAGAGGTGGTGGCCGGGGGGCCCGATGGAGCTTTCTTT. Protein product: CASSQEVVAGGPDGAFF.

This sequence joins TRBV7-8 and TRBJ1-4; 7 bases map to TRBD1. V shed 5 bases and J 0 bases; nucleotides not matched to a gene: 6. CDR3 length: 16 amino acids. Germline-derived CDR1 and CDR2 are SGHVS and FQNEAQ. The CDR3 protein is CASSVDRPATNEKLFF. CDR3 DNA: TGTGCCAGCAGCGTGGACAGGCCTGCAACTAATGAAAAACTGTTTTTT.

The chain is built from TRBV5-1 and TRBJ2-7, with TRBD1 matching 9 bases. Unmatched junction bases numbered 10, after V lost 1 base and J lost 5 bases. The length of the CDR3 is 16 residues. Germline V gene sequence: CDR1 SGHRS, CDR2 YFSETQ. The CDR3 region is CASSLISGQGIHEQYF. The CDR3 DNA follows: TGCGCCAGCAGCTTGATCTCGGGACAGGGAATCCACGAGCAGTACTTC.

The gene calls are TRBV18 and TRBJ1-1; 12 bases align to TRBD1. Germline CDR1 reads KGHSH; CDR2 reads LQKENI. The V gene end was trimmed by 6 bases and the J gene end by 2 bases; junction bases not matched to a gene: 7. The CDR3 loop spans 16 amino acids. CDR3 DNA sequence: TGTGCCAGCTCGCTTGGGACAGGGGGCCCTAACACTGAAGCTTTCTTT. Residues: CASSLGTGGPNTEAFF.

The chain is built from TRBV19 and TRBJ1-2; no clear D. From germline, CDR1 is LNHDA and CDR2 SQIVND (reference sequence). V was trimmed by 1 base and J by 8 bases, leaving 17 bases between them. CDR3 length: 15 amino acids. CDR3: CASSIAPLGGKGYTF. The CDR3 DNA is TGTGCCAGTAGTATAGCCCCTTTGGGAGGGAAAGGCTACACCTTC.

This rearrangement joins TRBV25-1 to TRBJ1-1; D is undetermined. From germline, CDR1 is MGHDK and CDR2 SYGVNS. With 4 bases removed from V and 0 bases from J, the gap between germline ends came to 12 bases. The CDR3 is 15 residues long. The CDR3 bases are TGTGCCAGCAGTGGCCAGTCAGCGGTGAACACTGAAGCTTTCTTT. It specifies CASSGQSAVNTEAFF.

V gene TRBV19 combines with J gene TRBJ2-7, with 8 bases identical to TRBD1. This CDR3 comprises 13 residues. Trimming cost V 9 bases and J 2 bases; bases outside gene matches: 6. CDR1 and CDR2 (germline): LNHDA, SQIVND (reference sequence). The CDR3, as DNA: TGTGCCAGCGGTCGGGGACAGGCCTACGAGCAGTACTTC. Translated: CASGRGQAYEQYF. Full variable domain (remainder filled in from reference TRBV19 and TRBJ2-7): DGGITQSPKYLFRKEGQNVTLSCEQNLNHDAMYWYRQDPGQGLRLIYYSQIVNDFQKGDIAEGYSVSREKKESFPLTVTSAQKNPTAFYLCASGRGQAYEQYFGPGTRLTVT.

The genes are TRBV10-3 and TRBJ2-7; 13 bases agree with TRBD2. The CDR3 loop spans 15 amino acids. Trimming took 8 bases from V and 0 from J; bases not matched to a gene: 4. CDR1 and CDR2 (germline): ENHRY, SYGVKD. As DNA, the CDR3 is TGTGCCATCCGGACTAGCGGGGGCAGCTCCTACGAGCAGTACTTC. This encodes CAIRTSGGSSYEQYF.

J is TRBJ2-7 and V is TRBV11-2; 9 positions agree with TRBD1. Trimming at V came to 5 bases and at J to 2 bases, leaving 4 bases not matched to a gene. The length of the CDR3 is 14 residues. CDR1 is SGHAT, CDR2 FQNNGV, per germline. The chain's CDR3 is CASSIGTGPYEQYF. Written as DNA, the CDR3 is TGTGCCAGCAGCATTGGGACAGGGCCCTACGAGCAGTACTTC.

The rearrangement links TRBV5-1 to TRBJ2-2, with TRBD2 matching 10 bases. The CDR3 runs 15 residues. Germline CDR1 SGHRS, CDR2 YFSETQ. V shed 6 bases and J 0 bases; nucleotides not matched to a gene: 2. Here the CDR3 DNA reads TGCGCCAGCACTAGCGGGAGCCCGAACACCGGGGAGCTGTTTTTT. Translated: CASTSGSPNTGELFF.

The chain combines TRBV5-1 with TRBJ2-7, with 7 bases matching TRBD1. Germline CDR1 is SGHRS and CDR2 is YFSETQ. The CDR3 length is 15 residues. The V and J ends lost 1 base and 1 base, in that order; junction bases with no gene match: 5. CDR3 sequence (DNA): TGCGCCAGCAGCTTGCCCCCAGGGGGATCCTACGAGCAGTACTTC. Its translation: CASSLPPGGSYEQYF.

V usage is TRBV9 and J usage is TRBJ2-2, with D possibly matching TRBD2 (5 bases). Germline V gene data show CDR1 as SGDLS and CDR2 as YYNGEE. V dropped 6 bases and J dropped 2 bases, with 8 bases sitting between them. The CDR3 totals 13 residues. The CDR3: CASNSGNTGELFF. The DNA of the CDR3 is TGTGCCAGCAACTCGGGAAACACCGGGGAGCTGTTTTTT.

The rearrangement joins TRBV6-1 to TRBJ2-2; D is possibly TRBD1 (5 bases). Germline CDR1 is MNHNS and CDR2 is SASEGT. CDR3 length equals 13 residues. V lost 3 bases to trimming and J lost 6 bases, with 8 bases between them. The CDR3 protein is CASSDRGPGELFF. CDR3 in DNA: TGTGCCAGCAGTGATAGGGGTCCCGGGGAGCTGTTTTTT.

The chain links TRBV5-1 to TRBJ2-1; 9 bases line up with TRBD1. The CDR3 sequence is 15 residues long. Germline lookup yields CDR1 SGHRS and CDR2 YFSETQ. The V segment lost 0 bases and the J segment 10 bases; nucleotides outside the gene matches: 8. This CDR3 is CASSLAEQGAGEQFF. The CDR3 DNA reads as TGCGCCAGCAGCTTGGCTGAACAGGGGGCGGGGGAGCAGTTCTTC. The full variable domain, rest sourced from reference TRBV5-1 and TRBJ2-1, is KAGVTQTPRYLIKTRGQQVTLSCSPISGHRSVSWYQQTPGQGLQFLFEYFSETQRNKGNFPGRFSGRQFSNSRSEMNVSTLELGDSALYLCASSLAEQGAGEQFFGPGTRLTVL.

The table lists this clone with a count of one. The CDR3 DNA reads as TGTGCCAGCAGTGCACGACAGATTAACACTGAAGCTTTCTTT. This translates into CASSARQINTEAFF. This chain links TRBV27 with TRBJ1-1, with D maybe TRBD1 (5 bases). Trimming removed 5 bases from V and 2 bases from J, with 12 bases in between. The CDR3 totals 14 residues. CDR1 and CDR2 from the germline V gene are MNHEY and SMNVEV (reference sequence).

For the CDR3, the DNA is TGCGCCAGCAGCTTGGGTGCAGGTTACGAGCAGTTCTTC. It specifies CASSLGAGYEQFF. The chain joins TRBV5-1 to TRBJ2-1, with unresolved D. The CDR3 is 13 residues long. V shed 0 bases and J shed 10 bases, with 11 bases lying between them. Germline V gene data show CDR1 as SGHRS and CDR2 as YFSETQ.